The rows below give T cell receptor beta chains drawn from one sample of a study of cytomegalovirus exposure and HLA in healthy donors. Using immunoSEQ multiplex PCR, the repertoire was profiled, and TCRdb retains in-frame clones only, with some absent. Of around 110,000 clones in the sample, about 10% are singletons; the top ten hold about 3%. Sequencing used PBMCs. Receptors originate from a man aged 25-45 years in good health and CMV-seronegative. Both conserved end residues are part of each CDR3. The order of the fields is D gene, clone size, V gene, J gene, CDR3 DNA, CDR3 protein. The D gene is left open where the match is weak. A row's size may be missing; if present it is once, few, many or a size class.

TRBD2	NA	TRBV5-4	TRBJ2-7	TGTGCCAGCAGCGGGACTAACTCCTACGAGCAGTACTTC	CASSGTNSYEQYF
TRBD1	NA	TRBV6-4	TRBJ2-1	TGTGCCAGCAGTGCCCAAGCCTCCGGGACAGGGGGCGCGAAGTTCTTC	CASSAQASGTGGAKFF
NA	NA	TRBV30	TRBJ1-1	TGTACCTGGAGTGTCGAACAGGGCCTCAACACTGAAGCTTTCTTT	CTWSVEQGLNTEAFF
TRBD1	few	TRBV18	TRBJ1-2	TGTGCCAGCTCACCAGTGACAGGGGGAGACTATGGCTACACCTTC	CASSPVTGGDYGYTF
TRBD2	few	TRBV7-9	TRBJ2-4	TGTGCCAGCAGCTTACGGGGGGGCCAAAACATTCAGTACTTC	CASSLRGGQNIQYF
TRBD2	NA	TRBV4-1	TRBJ2-7	TGCGCCAGCAGCCCCCACGGGACTAGCGCCTCCTACGAGCAGTACTTC	CASSPHGTSASYEQYF
NA	NA	TRBV4-2	TRBJ2-1	TGTGCCAGCAGGGACGAACCTAAAGCAAGGGAGAATGAGCAGTTCTTC	CASRDEPKARENEQFF
NA	NA	TRBV5-6	TRBJ1-4	TGTGCCAGCAGCATGTTTGGGGCGCCGGGTCTGTTTTTT	CASSMFGAPGLFF
TRBD1	NA	TRBV25-1	TRBJ2-7	TGTGCCAGCAGTGCCGGGACAGGGCTCTACGAGCAGTACTTC	CASSAGTGLYEQYF
NA	NA	TRBV7-2	TRBJ2-7	TGTGCCAGCAGCTTAAGAGCCCCGAGAGTTAGCTCCTACGAGCAGTACTTC	CASSLRAPRVSSYEQYF
TRBD2	NA	TRBV6-1	TRBJ2-7	TGTGCCAGCAGCGAGGGACTAGCGGGAGACGAGCAGTACTTC	CASSEGLAGDEQYF
TRBD1	few	TRBV11-1	TRBJ2-7	TGTGCCAGCAGCTTCCCGGGACAGGGACTCTACGAGCAGTACTTC	CASSFPGQGLYEQYF
NA	few	TRBV5-1	TRBJ2-3	TGCGCCAGCGGCTTGGCTACAGATACGCAGTATTTT	CASGLATDTQYF
NA	few	TRBV18	TRBJ1-1	TGTGCCAGCTCACCACCAAGTGTCCAGTCTGAAGCTTTCTTT	CASSPPSVQSEAFF
TRBD2	few	TRBV7-2	TRBJ2-7	TGTGCCAGCAGCTTACTGGCGGGGGTTGAGCAGTACTTC	CASSLLAGVEQYF
NA	few	TRBV15	TRBJ1-4	TGTGCCACCAGCAGAGAAAACAGTTTAAATGAAAAACTGTTTTTT	CATSRENSLNEKLFF
NA	NA	TRBV6-1	TRBJ1-1	TGTGCCAGCAGTACCACGGGGGTGAACACTGAAGCTTTCTTT	CASSTTGVNTEAFF
TRBD2	few	TRBV14	TRBJ2-3	TGTGCCAGCAGTCATAGCGGGGACGGTTTCGATACGCAGTATTTT	CASSHSGDGFDTQYF
NA	NA	TRBV29-1	TRBJ1-1	TGCAGCGTCGCCTACAGGAACACTGAAGCTTTCTTT	CSVAYRNTEAFF
NA	NA	TRBV5-6	TRBJ1-1	TGTGCCAGCAGCGGCAGTTACACTGAAGCTTTCTTT	CASSGSYTEAFF
TRBD1	few	TRBV6-8	TRBJ2-7	TGTGCCAGCAGTTACCCGACAGGGGCCTGGCGGCGGCCGGGGGAGCAGTACTTC	CASSYPTGAWRRPGEQYF
TRBD1	NA	TRBV5-1	TRBJ2-7	TGCGCCAGCAGCTTCGGGACAGGGGTCTACGAGCAGTACTTC	CASSFGTGVYEQYF
TRBD2	few	TRBV27	TRBJ2-2	TGTGCCAGCAGCTCACTAGCGGGAGGTTGGGGCGGGGAGCTGTTTTTT	CASSSLAGGWGGELFF
TRBD2	NA	TRBV5-4	TRBJ2-2	TGTGCCAGCAGCTTGGACCCCTCTAGCGGGGCGGCCACCGGGGAGCTGTTTTTT	CASSLDPSSGAATGELFF
NA	few	TRBV4-1	TRBJ2-7	TGCGCCAGCAGCCAAGGAGGGCCCTACGAGCAGTACTTC	CASSQGGPYEQYF
NA	few	TRBV1	TRBJ2-7	TGCACCAGCAGCCATTCCTACTACGAGCAGTACTTC	CTSSHSYYEQYF
TRBD1	NA	TRBV29-1	TRBJ2-5	TGCAGCGTGCTGACTCCGGGACAGGGAAAAGAGACCCAGTACTTC	CSVLTPGQGKETQYF
TRBD2	few	TRBV28	TRBJ2-3	TGTGCCAGCAGAACCGGGACTAGCGGGAGACGCACAGATACGCAGTATTTT	CASRTGTSGRRTDTQYF
TRBD1	NA	TRBV11-2	TRBJ1-4	TGTGCCAGCAGCTTAGACTTCGGCAGGGGGAATGAAAAACTGTTTTTT	CASSLDFGRGNEKLFF